This TCR beta chain appears in the sequencing data of a study of Graves' ophthalmopathy and Graves' hyperthyroidism. Study overall: The collection of peripheral blood took place at initial diagnosis, before any treatment.

Study-wide findings and caveats: At around 65% sensitivity and 72.22% specificity, the model predicted progression of the ophthalmopathy. Blood samples also showed most expanded thyroid clonotypes exceeding 0.001 frequency.

This clonotype was seen ten or more times. The target antigen is unknown. Trimming cost V 4 bases and J 6 bases; bases outside gene matches: 7. In germline, CDR1 is DFQATT, CDR2 SNEGSKA (reference sequence). This CDR3 comprises 14 residues. The authors amplified TCR beta CDR3 regions from RNA transcripts. The first round was an RT-PCR with HTBI primers, and the second round was a multiplex PCR. MiXCR was run by TCRdb on the multiplex PCR reads, yielding one entry per CDR3 protein. The sample lists some 200,000 distinct CDR3 sequences, under 30% occurring once. The chain has TRBV20-1 and TRBJ1-5, with TRBD1 matching over 9 bases. The source of this sequence is a man aged 50 to 59 with Graves' ophthalmopathy. Source material: peripheral blood. The DNA for the CDR3 is TGCAGTGCTACACTGGGGGACAGGGCTCAGCCCCAGCATTTT. Amino acids: CSATLGDRAQPQHF.